A selection of T cell receptor beta chains follows, all from one sample in a study of blood T cell repertoires in COVID-19. The protocol was immunoSEQ multiplex PCR, while the TCRdb copy is restricted to in-frame clones and leaves out a portion. The sample has about 300,000 clones; approximately 86% are singletons. The sequenced material came from peripheral blood. These receptors were obtained from a man aged 70-80 years with acute or convalescent COVID-19. The CDR3 runs from the conserved cysteine through the conserved F or W. Fields, in order: clone size, D gene, V gene, J gene, CDR3 protein, CDR3 DNA. The D gene is left open where the match is weak. Only part of the rows carry a size: once, few, many, or a class if the clone is expanded.

few	TRBD1	TRBV12-3/TRBV12-4	TRBJ1-2	CASSPDRVGGYTF	TGTGCCAGCAGCCCGGACAGGGTAGGGGGCTACACCTTC
.	.	TRBV5-4	TRBJ1-1	CASSLDRVAGAFF	TGTGCCAGCAGCCTCGACCGGGTTGCTGGAGCTTTCTTT
.	TRBD1	TRBV19	TRBJ2-3	CASRDRSLYTDTQYF	TGTGCCAGTAGGGACAGGTCACTATACACAGATACGCAGTATTTT
.	.	TRBV4-1	TRBJ1-5	CASSQDVGGIQPQHF	TGCGCCAGCAGCCAAGATGTGGGGGGGATTCAGCCCCAGCATTTT
.	TRBD1	TRBV11-2	TRBJ2-7	CASSLGDRGPYEQYF	TGTGCCAGCAGCTTAGGAGACAGGGGCCCCTACGAGCAGTACTTC
.	.	TRBV6-6	TRBJ2-2	CASRHDTGELFF	TGTGCCAGCAGACACGACACCGGGGAGCTGTTTTTT
.	.	TRBV5-1	TRBJ2-5	CASSLATQSIQETQYF	TGCGCCAGCAGCTTGGCCACACAGTCGATCCAAGAGACCCAGTACTTC
.	.	TRBV28	TRBJ1-6	CASSLEGWSALHF	TGTGCCAGCAGTTTAGAGGGCTGGTCGGCGCTCCACTTT
.	.	TRBV24-1	TRBJ2-1	CATSDSQGYNEQFF	TGTGCCACCAGTGATTCTCAGGGGTACAATGAGCAGTTCTTC
.	.	TRBV7-3	TRBJ2-2	CASSSSGTGELFF	TGTGCCAGCAGCTCTTCGGGCACCGGGGAGCTGTTTTTT
.	TRBD1	TRBV3-1/TRBV3-2	TRBJ1-1	CASSQTGGFVGTEAFF	TGTGCCAGCAGCCAAACAGGGGGCTTTGTGGGCACTGAAGCTTTCTTT
.	.	TRBV29-1	TRBJ2-5	CSVDRGGGETQYF	TGCAGCGTTGACAGGGGCGGAGGAGAGACCCAGTACTTC
few	.	TRBV7-2	TRBJ2-3	CASSLRPSTDTQYF	TGTGCCAGCAGCTTACGCCCCAGTACAGATACGCAGTATTTT
.	TRBD1	TRBV28	TRBJ1-5	CASSLPRGVQPQHF	TGTGCCAGCAGTTTACCCAGGGGGGTTCAGCCCCAGCATTTT
.	.	TRBV5-1	TRBJ2-3	CASTRQKVTDTQYF	TGCGCCAGCACTAGGCAGAAAGTCACAGATACGCAGTATTTT
.	.	TRBV28	TRBJ2-6	CASSLGGPGANVLTF	TGTGCCAGCAGTTTGGGGGGGCCTGGGGCCAACGTCCTGACTTTC
.	.	TRBV3-1/TRBV3-2	TRBJ1-1	CASSQEKLMNTEAFF	TGTGCCAGCAGCCAAGAAAAGCTCATGAACACTGAAGCTTTCTTT
.	TRBD2	TRBV7-3	TRBJ2-5	CASSLKGSEVAGAQTAETQYF	TGTGCCAGCAGCTTAAAGGGTAGCGAGGTAGCGGGGGCCCAAACGGCGGAGACCCAGTACTTC
.	TRBD1	TRBV5-3	TRBJ2-1	CARSRRQGEGDEQFF	TGTGCCAGAAGCCGTCGACAGGGGGAGGGCGATGAGCAGTTCTTC
.	.	TRBV7-9	TRBJ1-6	CASSLRGDDNSPLHF	TGTGCCAGCAGCTTACGGGGGGATGATAATTCACCCCTCCACTTT
.	TRBD1	TRBV3-1/TRBV3-2	TRBJ1-6	CASSQKMGQYYNSPLHF	TGTGCCAGCAGCCAAAAAATGGGACAGTACTATAATTCACCCCTCCACTTT
.	.	TRBV28	TRBJ1-4	CASSFAGSANEKLFF	TGTGCCAGCAGCTTCGCAGGGTCGGCTAATGAAAAACTGTTTTTT
.	.	TRBV2	TRBJ1-1	CASRLQGTEAFF	TGTGCCAGCAGATTGCAGGGCACTGAAGCTTTCTTT